This T cell receptor beta chain was documented in a study of Ad26.COV2.S vaccination and SARS-CoV-2 variants. Trimming took 4 bases from V and 4 from J, leaving 16 bases between them. This CDR3 is 15 amino acids long. Germline assignment: CDR1 LGHDT and CDR2 YNNKEL (reference sequence). Study results and caveats: Breadth of non-spike TCRs did not differ between vaccinees and placebo recipients. Using TCR breadth and depth analyses may have led to underestimated total T cell responses.

Sequenced by immunoSEQ multiplex PCR; TCRdb stores in-frame clones only, minus some. The sample holds about 350,000 clones, about 90% seen once. As concerns this clone: Its matching antigen is unknown.

This specimen consisted of peripheral blood, obtained after recovery from COVID-19. The chain combines TRBV3-1 (or the pseudogene TRBV3-2) with TRBJ1-2; no firm D call. This clonotype originated in a human donor who had recovered from COVID-19. The CDR3 loop reads CASSREPASRYGYTF. The CDR3 nucleotides are TGTGCCAGCAGCCGAGAGCCGGCGTCGCGCTATGGCTACACCTTC.